This passage covers 20 T cell receptor beta chains from one sample sequenced in a study of early T cells in non-severe SARS-CoV-2 infection. TCRdb processed the 5' RACE reads anew with MiXCR; each CDR3 protein has one entry. The table has tens of thousands of distinct CDR3 sequences, approximately 15% seen once. Sequenced material: whole blood. These receptor sequences come from an adult who was a healthcare worker with PCR-confirmed SARS-CoV-2 infection or an uninfected control (not recorded which).

This sequence joins TRBV4-1 and TRBJ2-7, with D hard to call. This CDR3 comprises 12 residues. Germline assignment: CDR1 MGHRA and CDR2 YSYEKL. V shed 0 bases and J shed 9 bases, with 9 bases lying between them. Here the CDR3 reads CASSQEGLMQYF. CDR3 DNA sequence: TGCGCCAGCAGCCAAGAGGGTTTGATGCAGTACTTC.

The gene calls are TRBV5-1 and TRBJ2-1; 14 nucleotides match TRBD2. The CDR3 runs to 17 residues. V gave up 4 bases and J gave up 8 bases; unmatched junction bases: 11. In germline, CDR1 is SGHRS, CDR2 YFSETQ. CDR3 sequence (DNA): TGCGCCAGCAGCCCAGAACAGGGACTAGCGGGAGTCGATGAGCAGTTCTTC. Protein sequence: CASSPEQGLAGVDEQFF.

This clonotype was found a few times. V and J are TRBV25-1 and TRBJ2-1; D not certain. This CDR3 region has 11 residues. Per the germline V gene, CDR1 is MGHDK and CDR2 is SYGVNS. Trimming took 8 bases from V and 5 from J, leaving 7 bases between them. The CDR3 DNA is TGTGCCAGCCACAGTAACAATGAGCAGTTCTTC. This gives the protein CASHSNNEQFF.

This clonotype has a count of ten or more. The J gene is TRBJ1-1, the V gene TRBV9; D gene ambiguous. CDR3 length: 14 residues. Germline lookup yields CDR1 SGDLS and CDR2 YYNGEE. Trimming removed 0 bases at V and 2 bases at J, with 8 bases between. CDR3 sequence reads: CASSVDSGNTEAFF. The CDR3 nucleotides read TGTGCCAGCAGCGTAGATAGCGGAAACACTGAAGCTTTCTTT.

This clonotype was detected many times. This sequence joins TRBV7-8 and TRBJ1-2; TRBD1 agrees at 8 bases. The germline V gene has CDR1 SGHVS and CDR2 FQNEAQ. Trimming at V came to 5 bases and at J to 5 bases, leaving 10 bases not matched to a gene. CDR3 length: 15 amino acids. The CDR3 here is CASSPSTGQGYGYTF. The CDR3 DNA sequence: TGTGCCAGCAGCCCCTCAACCGGACAGGGTTATGGCTACACCTTC.

This clonotype was seen only a few times. The rearrangement links TRBV5-1 to TRBJ2-1; 8 positions agree with TRBD1. Germline values: CDR1 SGHRS, CDR2 YFSETQ. The CDR3 contains 15 residues. The trim removed 0 bases at V and 7 bases at J, leaving 6 bases unmatched. The CDR3 nucleotides are TGCGCCAGCAGCTTGGTAGCAGGGGGCGGGAATGAGCAGTTCTTC. Its protein product is CASSLVAGGGNEQFF.

In its sample, this clonotype ranks as medium-sized. The V and J genes are TRBV9 and TRBJ2-3; tentatively, D is TRBD1 (6 bases). Trimming removed 0 bases from V and 2 bases from J, with 16 bases in between. The V gene's germline CDR1 is SGDLS and CDR2 YYNGEE. CDR3 length: 17 residues. This chain's CDR3 is CASSVGGGKGLTDTQYF. The CDR3 nucleotides are TGTGCCAGCAGCGTAGGAGGGGGTAAAGGGCTCACAGATACGCAGTATTTT.

The chain employs TRBV20-1 and TRBJ2-1; D gene ambiguous. Trimming removed 6 bases from V and 9 bases from J, with 15 bases in between. Per the germline V gene, CDR1 is DFQATT and CDR2 is SNEGSKA (reference sequence). The CDR3 is made up of 12 amino acids. The CDR3: CSAQASATEQFF. The CDR3 DNA follows: TGCAGTGCCCAGGCGTCGGCGACTGAGCAGTTCTTC.

This clonotype was seen at least ten times. The chain recombines TRBV7-8 with TRBJ2-7; 10 nucleotides line up with TRBD2. With V trimmed by 4 bases and J by 2 bases, 5 bases remained unmatched. The CDR3 extends over 15 amino acids. CDR1 and CDR2 (germline): SGHVS, FQNEAQ. The CDR3 here is CASSSRLAGAYEQYF. CDR3 DNA sequence: TGTGCCAGCAGCTCTCGACTAGCGGGCGCCTACGAGCAGTACTTC.

This clonotype came up once. The chain links TRBV3-1 to TRBJ2-2; 8 nucleotides match TRBD2. Looked up from germline, CDR1 is LGHDT and CDR2 is YNNKEL (reference sequence). CDR3 length: 15 residues. With V trimmed by 3 bases and J by 6 bases, 6 bases remained unmatched. This CDR3 reads CASSHLPTSAGELFF. CDR3 in DNA: TGTGCCAGCAGCCATCTCCCGACTAGCGCCGGGGAGCTGTTTTTT.

In this sample, this clonotype turned up many times. The chain carries TRBV27 and TRBJ1-1, with D unclear. The CDR3 extends over 13 amino acids. V lost 0 bases and J lost 1, with 3 bases in between. The V gene's germline CDR1 is MNHEY and CDR2 SMNVEV (reference sequence). The CDR3 sequence: CASSLSRNTEAFF. In nucleotides, the CDR3 is TGTGCCAGCAGTTTATCCCGGAACACTGAAGCTTTCTTT.

This clonotype was seen ten or more times. The chain is built from TRBV19 and TRBJ2-1; no clear D gene. Per the germline V gene, CDR1 is LNHDA and CDR2 is SQIVND (reference sequence). The CDR3 is 13 amino acids. Trimming cost V 4 bases and J 3 bases, with 7 bases left between them. The CDR3 DNA reads as TGTGCCAGTAGTACAAAACTCTACAATGAGCAGTTCTTC. Translated, it gives CASSTKLYNEQFF.

The V gene is TRBV7-8, the J gene TRBJ1-2; 7 bases fit TRBD1. The ends lost 3 bases at V and 0 bases at J; junction bases unmatched: 4. Per germline, CDR1 SGHVS and CDR2 FQNEAQ. This CDR3 is built from 15 residues. CDR3 protein: CASSFDRAANYGYTF. As DNA, the CDR3 is TGTGCCAGCAGCTTTGACAGGGCAGCTAACTATGGCTACACCTTC.

The J gene is TRBJ1-2, the V gene TRBV18; TRBD1 might be the D (5 bases). Germline values: CDR1 KGHSH, CDR2 LQKENI. Trimming cost V 3 bases and J 5 bases, with 13 bases left between them. The CDR3 has 14 residues. CDR3 loop: CASSPPGPSYGYTF. In nucleotides, the CDR3 is TGTGCCAGCTCACCTCCGGGACCCAGTTATGGCTACACCTTC.

This clonotype was detected a few times. The V gene is TRBV27, the J gene TRBJ2-7; weak D call: TRBD2 (5 bases). Germline V gives CDR1 MNHEY, CDR2 SMNVEV (reference sequence). With 3 bases removed from V and 0 bases from J, the gap between germline ends came to 12 bases. The CDR3 is 15 residues long. For the CDR3, the DNA is TGTGCCAGCAGTTTGGGCGGGTATTACTCCTACGAGCAGTACTTC. The encoded protein is CASSLGGYYSYEQYF.

Only a few counts were recorded for this clonotype. The chain is built from TRBV9 and TRBJ2-3, with D unresolved. The CDR3 consists of 13 residues. Per the germline V gene, CDR1 is SGDLS and CDR2 is YYNGEE. Trimming took 1 base from V and 5 from J, leaving 8 bases between them. CDR3 in amino acids: CASSVRAVDTQYF. CDR3 DNA sequence: TGTGCCAGCAGCGTAAGAGCAGTAGATACGCAGTATTTT.

This clonotype was observed a handful of times. The rearrangement links TRBV29-1 to TRBJ2-7; D call uncertain. Germline loops: CDR1 SQVTM, CDR2 ANQGSEA. Trimming removed 4 bases from V and 1 base from J, with 8 bases in between. The CDR3 sequence is 12 residues long. The CDR3 nucleotides are TGCAGCGTTGGGGGTAATTCCTACGAGCAGTACTTC. Encoded protein: CSVGGNSYEQYF.

This clonotype has more than one count but fewer than ten. The J gene is TRBJ2-3, the V gene TRBV2; D not resolved. The CDR3 has 16 residues. V was trimmed by 7 bases and J by 0 bases, leaving 17 bases between them. The V gene's germline CDR1 is SNHLY and CDR2 FYNNEI. CDR3: CASKELGLSSTDTQYF. The DNA for the CDR3 is TGTGCCAGCAAGGAGTTGGGGTTATCTAGCACAGATACGCAGTATTTT.

The chain employs TRBV7-6 and TRBJ2-3; TRBD1 matches at 7 bases. This CDR3 is built from 14 residues. Per the germline V gene, CDR1 is SGHVS and CDR2 is FNYEAQ. V lost 4 bases, J lost 6 bases, and 7 bases stayed unmatched. The CDR3 DNA reads TGTGCCAGCAGCTCCGGACAGGAGAAGGATACGCAGTATTTT. This gives the protein CASSSGQEKDTQYF.

This clonotype was counted a few times. The CDR3 sequence: CASSFEDDEQFF. The CDR3, as DNA: TGTGCCAGCAGCTTCGAGGACGATGAGCAGTTCTTC. V and J are TRBV7-9 and TRBJ2-1; D is unresolved. The V gene's germline CDR1 is SEHNR and CDR2 FQNEAQ (reference sequence). The CDR3 runs to 12 residues. Trimming removed 3 bases from V and 8 bases from J, with 8 bases in between.